This T cell receptor beta chain was sequenced in a study of blood T cell repertoires in COVID-19 (dated by TCRdb to 2020 to 2022). For the wider study: Samples from collaborators originated in the United States, Italy and Spain and spanned both the acute and convalescent phases of COVID-19. The prospective study material was composed of cDNA or gDNA derived from T cells, B-cell-depleted T cells, or PBMCs. Subjects who had been exposed to COVID-19, were actively infected with it, or had recovered from it provided the deeply sampled blood TCRbeta repertoires that made up the dataset. The repertoires were made available in a free public database intended to serve as a resource for research on the immune response to SARS-CoV-2. Samples came from the ongoing ImmuneRACE study (first 160 participants) plus 1,254 subjects from 6 global collaborators. Sample metadata almost always included a de-identified subject ID, COVID-19 status, age in years and sex. Where HLA class I and class II types were available, the types were taken from metadata supplied by the sample provider, not from assay-based typing. General conclusions and limits of the study: Clinical and demographic metadata were provided uncurated, with the amount varying by source and participant.

TCRbeta CDR3 regions were amplified from genomic DNA using the immunoSEQ Assay, a bias-controlled multiplex PCR. On the study's bioinformatics: Nucleated cell counts per sample were estimated from amplification of reference gene primers within the assay. Sequence reads were collapsed and filtered to measure the absolute abundance of every unique TCRbeta CDR3 rearrangement. For each sample, productive Simpson clonality was calculated by taking the square root of Simpson's diversity index across productive rearrangements. Held by TCRdb, this immuneACCESS table contains in-frame sequences only and omits some clones. Under half of the omission traces to an unresolved V gene where checked; the cause of the rest is unknown. V, J and clone size are taken as reported in that table, and D and trimming were inferred from the DNA itself. The sample includes about 70,000 clones, with approximately 85% observed a single time. The top ten hold around 32% of the sample.

Per the germline V gene (reference sequence), LGHDT is the CDR1 and YNNKEL is the CDR2. The CDR3 covers 13 residues, taking in both the cysteine and the phenylalanine. The DNA shown is the 39-base CDR3, in frame from base 1. V and J are trimmed by 5 bases and 9 bases, and the gene matches miss 7 bases of the junction. Collaborating institutions collected whole blood in K2EDTA tubes following their own protocols. For TCRbeta analysis, collaborator samples were shipped as frozen whole blood, as isolated PBMCs, or as DNA extracted from either sample type. In the case of this clone: Its recognized antigen is unknown. No base qualities exist here, and no much larger clone lies one base off it.

The clonotype originates from a woman older than 75 with active or convalescent COVID-19. The sample was peripheral blood. The receptor chain draws on TRBV3-1 (or the pseudogene TRBV3-2) and TRBJ1-5, with TRBD1 identical over 7 junction bases. In nucleotides, the sequence is TGTGCCAGCAGCGCAGGGGGAGAGATGCCCCAGCATTTT. Its protein is CASSAGGEMPQHF.